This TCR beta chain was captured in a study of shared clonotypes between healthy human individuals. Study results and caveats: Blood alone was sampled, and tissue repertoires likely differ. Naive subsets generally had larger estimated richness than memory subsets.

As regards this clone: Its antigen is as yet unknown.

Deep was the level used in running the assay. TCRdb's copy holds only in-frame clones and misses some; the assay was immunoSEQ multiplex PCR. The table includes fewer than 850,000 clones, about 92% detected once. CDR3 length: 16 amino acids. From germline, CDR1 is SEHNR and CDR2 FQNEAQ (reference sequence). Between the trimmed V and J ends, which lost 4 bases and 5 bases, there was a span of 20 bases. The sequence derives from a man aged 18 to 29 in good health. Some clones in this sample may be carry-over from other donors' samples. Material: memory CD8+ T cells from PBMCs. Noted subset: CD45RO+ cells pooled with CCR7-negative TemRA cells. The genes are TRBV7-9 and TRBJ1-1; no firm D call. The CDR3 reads CASSSITGRGGTEAFF. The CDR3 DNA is TGTGCCAGCAGCTCTATCACGGGCCGCGGTGGGACTGAAGCTTTCTTT.